The sequence of this T cell receptor (beta chain) was determined in a study of beta chain features in type 1 diabetes. Study conclusions and caveats: Cells with high TCR expression could be over-represented when cDNA is sequenced. Lower insertion and higher deletion counts appeared at VDJ junctions in type 1 diabetes patients.

This clone has only a few counts. Its antigen is as yet unknown. The sequenced template was cDNA made from the entire isolated RNA. This table comes from immunoSEQ multiplex PCR, and its TCRdb copy is limited to in-frame clones, with some not included. The repertoire consists of a few hundred thousand clones, with approximately 10% occurring once and the leading ten covering roughly 0.016%. Trimming cost V 4 bases and J 5 bases, with 15 bases left between them. Germline V gene data show CDR1 as MDHEN and CDR2 as SYDVKM. This CDR3 is 15 amino acids long. The TCR was taken from a woman aged 30 to 39 in good health. The chain is built from TRBV28 and TRBJ2-1; TRBD2 is a possible D gene (6 bases). The sample taken for sequencing was naive CD4+ T cells from blood. DNA of the CDR3: TGTGCCAGCAGTTCCCCGGGACTGATTGACAATGAGCAGTTCTTC. Amino acid sequence: CASSSPGLIDNEQFF.